This TCR beta chain derives from a study of cytomegalovirus exposure and HLA in healthy donors. Study outcomes and limitations: As a later analysis revealed, most CMV-associated TCR beta chains appeared HLA-restricted. Across HLA loci, a later analysis found differing TCR association rates, with DRB1 most and HLA-C fewest.

About this clone: Its specificity is unknown.

The PCR made use of 60 Vbeta and 13 Jbeta primers. Libraries were prepared by immunoSEQ multiplex PCR; TCRdb keeps only in-frame clonotypes and omits some of them. The table records around 96,000 clones, 64% of them present only once. The V gene lost 7 bases and the J gene lost 9 bases, with 18 bases spanning the gap. Germline lookup yields CDR1 SQVTM and CDR2 ANQGSEA. The CDR3 is made up of 12 amino acids. Material: PBMCs. This chain uses TRBV29-1 with TRBJ1-1; TRBD1 is a possible D gene (5 bases). This clonotype originated in a man aged 55 to 70 in good health and CMV-seronegative. CDR3 amino acids: CSGSSWGGKAFF. The CDR3 coding sequence is TGCAGCGGAAGTTCTTGGGGGGGGAAAGCTTTCTTT.